The 27 T cell receptor beta chains reported below all come from one sample, sequenced in a study of cytomegalovirus exposure and HLA in healthy donors. Both 60 Vbeta primers and 13 Jbeta primers went into the PCR. Produced via immunoSEQ multiplex PCR; TCRdb's table is partial and in-frame only. Of under 200,000 clones detected, roughly 82% appear once; the ten largest clones hold roughly 1.6%. The material sequenced was PBMCs. These receptors originate from a girl between 10 and 17 years old in good health and CMV-seropositive.

This sequence joins TRBV10-3 and TRBJ1-5, with D unclear. There are 17 residues in the CDR3. Trimming took 0 bases from V and 5 from J, leaving 17 bases between them. Germline CDR1 and CDR2: ENHRY and SYGVKD. CDR3 DNA: TGTGCCATCAGTGAGTCAGCGGGCTTTGCAGCTGATCAGCCCCAGCATTTT. Amino acid sequence: CAISESAGFAADQPQHF.

CDR3 residues: CAISESGGGTDTQYF. CDR3 coding DNA: TGTGCCATCAGTGAGTCTGGGGGGGGCACAGATACGCAGTATTTT. The chain employs TRBV10-3 and TRBJ2-3, with TRBD2 matching 7 bases. J lost 1 base, V lost 0 bases, and 1 base had no gene match. CDR3 size: 15 residues. CDR1 is ENHRY, CDR2 SYGVKD, per germline.

This chain uses TRBV6-6 with TRBJ1-4; D is undetermined. The CDR3 is made up of 16 amino acids. Germline values: CDR1 MNHNY, CDR2 SVGAGI (reference sequence). Trimming left V 4 bases short and J 2 bases short, with 14 bases between. The CDR3 DNA is TGTGCCAGCAGTTTGCGCCCCCTGGGCACTAATGAAAAACTGTTTTTT. Translating it yields CASSLRPLGTNEKLFF.

The chain has TRBV4-1 and TRBJ2-5; tentatively, D is TRBD2 (6 bases). The V gene's germline CDR1 is MGHRA and CDR2 YSYEKL. The ends were cut back, 0 bases at V and 6 bases at J, with 20 bases in the middle. This CDR3 comprises 17 residues. CDR3 sequence: CASSQEATSAIGQTQYF. As DNA, the CDR3 is TGCGCCAGCAGCCAAGAGGCGACTAGTGCGATTGGCCAGACCCAGTACTTC.

In DNA, the CDR3 is TGTGCCAGCAGCCAAGATTGGGGGCAAATAATGGACACTGAAGCTTTCTTT. Protein product: CASSQDWGQIMDTEAFF. This rearrangement joins TRBV14 to TRBJ1-1; a possible D gene is TRBD1 (6 bases). CDR3 length: 17 amino acids. The ends were cut back, 0 bases at V and 3 bases at J, with 17 bases in the middle. Germline V lookup: CDR1 SGHDN, CDR2 FVKESK.

The genes are TRBV28 and TRBJ2-7, with 11 nucleotides matching TRBD1. V was pared by 3 bases and J by 4 bases, with 5 bases of the junction left unmatched. This CDR3 is built from 15 residues. The germline V gene has CDR1 MDHEN and CDR2 SYDVKM. The CDR3 nucleotides are TGTGCCAGCAGTTTCTTCGGGGACAGGGGGTACGAGCAGTACTTC. Amino acid sequence: CASSFFGDRGYEQYF.

The V call is TRBV7-9, the J call TRBJ2-5; TRBD2 aligns across 12 bases. The CDR3 is 16 residues long. J gave up 5 bases and V 5 bases, and 9 bases lay outside the gene matches. Germline CDR1 reads SEHNR; CDR2 reads FQNEAQ (reference sequence). In DNA, the CDR3 is TGTGCCAGCAGCCCCGGACTAGCGGGAATAGGGGAGACCCAGTACTTC. Translated, it gives CASSPGLAGIGETQYF.

The CDR3 loop is CASSWGDVAYEQYF. The CDR3 region has the DNA TGTGCCAGCAGTTGGGGGGATGTAGCCTACGAGCAGTACTTC. The gene calls are TRBV6-1 and TRBJ2-7, with D possibly matching TRBD2 (6 bases). The CDR3 is 14 amino acids. CDR1 MNHNS and CDR2 SASEGT come from the germline V gene. The V and J ends lost 5 bases and 2 bases respectively, with 13 bases between them.

J is TRBJ2-5 and V is TRBV5-4, with TRBD2 matching 7 bases. This CDR3 contains 14 residues. Trimming at V came to 3 bases and at J to 5 bases, leaving 7 bases not matched to a gene. CDR1 SGHNT and CDR2 YYREEE come from the germline V gene (reference sequence). The DNA of the CDR3 is TGTGCCAGCAGCTCCCTTTTCGGGGGGGAGACCCAGTACTTC. The encoded protein is CASSSLFGGETQYF.

This clone was picked up one time. Written as DNA, the CDR3 is TGCGCCAGCAGCTACGGACTAGCGGGTTACAATGAGCAGTTCTTC. Protein sequence: CASSYGLAGYNEQFF. The chain links TRBV5-1 to TRBJ2-1; 11 nucleotides align to TRBD2. Germline values: CDR1 SGHRS, CDR2 YFSETQ. Germline trimming cut 3 bases from V and 4 bases from J; bases unmatched to any gene: 3. The CDR3 runs to 15 residues.

The rearrangement joins TRBV2 to TRBJ2-1, with 12 nucleotides matching TRBD1. This CDR3 contains 13 residues. The germline V gene encodes CDR1 SNHLY and CDR2 FYNNEI. V trimming: 6 bases; J trimming: 8 bases; junction bases outside the gene matches: 2. The DNA for the CDR3 is TGTGCCAGCAGCGGGACAGGGGGCTATGAGCAGTTCTTC. The encoded protein is CASSGTGGYEQFF.

The CDR3 DNA reads as TGCAGCGCCGGGGGACAGGGAAGTTCCTACGAGCAGTACTTC. It codes for CSAGGQGSSYEQYF. The chain joins TRBV29-1 to TRBJ2-7; 9 bases agree with TRBD1. V gave up 7 bases and J gave up 1 base; unmatched junction bases: 8. The germline V gene has CDR1 SQVTM and CDR2 ANQGSEA. This CDR3 is 14 amino acids long.

The chain employs TRBV28 and TRBJ1-2; the match to TRBD1 covers 11 bases. The V segment lost 6 bases and the J segment 4 bases; nucleotides outside the gene matches: 7. In germline, CDR1 is MDHEN, CDR2 SYDVKM. The CDR3 totals 15 residues. CDR3 nucleotide sequence: TGTGCCAGCAGCTCCGGACAGGGGGCCGGCTATGGCTACACCTTC. It codes for CASSSGQGAGYGYTF.

The rearrangement joins TRBV9 to TRBJ2-3, with D hard to call. The CDR3 spans 12 residues. V shed 2 bases and J shed 6 bases, with 7 bases lying between them. Germline CDR1 is SGDLS and CDR2 is YYNGEE. The CDR3: CASSVPRDTQYF. CDR3 nucleotide sequence: TGTGCCAGCAGCGTGCCCCGGGATACGCAGTATTTT.

Here the CDR3 DNA reads TGTGCCAGCAGCTCGGGACAGAACTATGGCTACACCTTC. Translated, it gives CASSSGQNYGYTF. V and J are TRBV7-2 and TRBJ1-2; TRBD1 matches at 7 bases. V shed 4 bases and J 2 bases; nucleotides not matched to a gene: 1. The CDR3 spans 13 residues. From germline, CDR1 is SGHTA and CDR2 FQGNSA.

The chain is built from TRBV5-3 and TRBJ2-1; maybe TRBD2 (6 bases). TRBV5-3 is an ORF, and what it does is uncertain. The V end lost 8 bases, the J end lost 15 bases, and 12 bases lay between the germline ends. This CDR3 has 9 amino acids. CDR3 sequence reads: CASRERTFF. The DNA for the CDR3 is TGTGCCAGCCGGGAGCGTACGTTCTTC.

This chain uses TRBV27 with TRBJ2-1, with a possible D match to TRBD1 (5 bases). V shed 3 bases and J shed 5 bases, with 8 bases lying between them. This CDR3 contains 13 residues. Germline CDR1 MNHEY, CDR2 SMNVEV (reference sequence). Here the CDR3 reads CASSFVDNNEQFF. The CDR3 DNA reads TGTGCCAGCAGTTTTGTGGACAACAATGAGCAGTTCTTC.

The rearrangement joins TRBV27 to TRBJ2-2, with 7 bases fitting TRBD2. The CDR3 has 17 amino acids. V shed 0 bases and J 7 bases; nucleotides not matched to a gene: 11. Germline lookup yields CDR1 MNHEY and CDR2 SMNVEV (reference sequence). CDR3 amino acids: CASSLSVAGVRVGELFF. The DNA of the CDR3 is TGTGCCAGCAGTTTATCTGTGGCGGGAGTACGGGTCGGGGAGCTGTTTTTT.

The chain employs TRBV28 and TRBJ2-7; the match to TRBD2 covers 7 bases. Looked up from germline, CDR1 is MDHEN and CDR2 is SYDVKM. J gave up 0 bases and V 7 bases, and 12 bases lay outside the gene matches. This CDR3 comprises 16 residues. The CDR3 spells CASTGGRDLSSYEQYF. The CDR3 coding sequence is TGTGCCAGCACCGGGGGGAGGGACTTGAGCTCCTACGAGCAGTACTTC.

This clone was recorded only once. The chain recombines TRBV28 with TRBJ2-2, with D possibly matching TRBD2 (6 bases). Trimming stripped 3 bases from V and 6 bases from J, with 17 bases between. The CDR3 sequence is 16 residues long. Per the germline V gene, CDR1 is MDHEN and CDR2 is SYDVKM. CDR3 sequence: CASSFGGLFSPGELFF. The CDR3 nucleotides read TGTGCCAGCAGTTTCGGGGGTTTATTCTCTCCCGGGGAGCTGTTTTTT.

V is TRBV28 and J is TRBJ1-1, with a possible D match to TRBD1 (5 bases). V gave up 4 bases and J gave up 11 bases, with 11 bases separating them. Germline V lookup: CDR1 MDHEN, CDR2 SYDVKM. CDR3 length: 11 residues. CDR3 nucleotide sequence: TGTGCCAGCAGTTCGGCAGGGAGGGCTTTCTTT. Translation gives CASSSAGRAFF.

The chain recombines TRBV19 with TRBJ2-4; 9 bases map to TRBD1. The CDR3 consists of 18 residues. In germline, CDR1 is LNHDA, CDR2 SQIVND (reference sequence). The V and J ends lost 5 bases and 0 bases, in that order; junction bases with no gene match: 11. CDR3 nucleotide sequence: TGTGCCAGTAGTGTGGACAGGGGACGAATGATAGCCAAAAACATTCAGTACTTC. It specifies CASSVDRGRMIAKNIQYF.

The chain uses TRBV18 and TRBJ1-2, with a weak D call TRBD1 (5 bases). Trimming took 6 bases from V and 4 from J, leaving 15 bases between them. Germline assignment: CDR1 KGHSH and CDR2 LQKENI. This CDR3 contains 14 residues. CDR3 DNA: TGTGCCAGCTCTCGACAGATCGGAACCTATGGCTACACCTTC. Its protein product is CASSRQIGTYGYTF.

V gene TRBV21-1 combines with J gene TRBJ1-2; the table's D call of TRBD1 was not tested on the DNA. TRBV21-1 is flagged as a pseudogene. This CDR3 comprises 17 residues. CDR3 nucleotide sequence: TGTGCCAGCAGCAAAGCCCCGACAGGGGGCTCTAACTATGGCTACACCTTC. Its translation: CASSKAPTGGSNYGYTF.

The V gene is TRBV4-3, the J gene TRBJ1-6; no reliable D call. The CDR3 spans 16 residues. The V gene lost 3 bases and the J gene lost 6 bases, with 15 bases spanning the gap. Germline V gene data show CDR1 as LGHNA and CDR2 as YSLEER. DNA for the CDR3: TGCGCCAGCAGCCAGATGAGGTCACAAGCTAATTCACCCCTCCACTTT. It yields the protein CASSQMRSQANSPLHF.

This chain connects TRBV27 to TRBJ2-1; 11 bases line up with TRBD2. The CDR3 spans 17 residues. Germline-derived CDR1 and CDR2 are MNHEY and SMNVEV (reference sequence). V lost 0 bases and J lost 3; bases outside the gene matches: 4. This CDR3 reads CASSLSPLAGVYNEQFF. As DNA, the CDR3 is TGTGCCAGCAGTTTATCTCCACTAGCGGGAGTCTACAATGAGCAGTTCTTC.

CDR3 amino acids: CASSLLGRGETYEQYF. CDR3 nucleotide sequence: TGTGCCAGCAGCTTGTTAGGCAGGGGTGAAACCTACGAGCAGTACTTC. This chain joins TRBV7-3 and TRBJ2-7, with D perhaps matching TRBD1 (6 bases). The V end lost 3 bases, the J end lost 2 bases, and 17 bases lay between the germline ends. The CDR3 has 16 residues. Germline CDR1 SGHTA, CDR2 FQGTGA.